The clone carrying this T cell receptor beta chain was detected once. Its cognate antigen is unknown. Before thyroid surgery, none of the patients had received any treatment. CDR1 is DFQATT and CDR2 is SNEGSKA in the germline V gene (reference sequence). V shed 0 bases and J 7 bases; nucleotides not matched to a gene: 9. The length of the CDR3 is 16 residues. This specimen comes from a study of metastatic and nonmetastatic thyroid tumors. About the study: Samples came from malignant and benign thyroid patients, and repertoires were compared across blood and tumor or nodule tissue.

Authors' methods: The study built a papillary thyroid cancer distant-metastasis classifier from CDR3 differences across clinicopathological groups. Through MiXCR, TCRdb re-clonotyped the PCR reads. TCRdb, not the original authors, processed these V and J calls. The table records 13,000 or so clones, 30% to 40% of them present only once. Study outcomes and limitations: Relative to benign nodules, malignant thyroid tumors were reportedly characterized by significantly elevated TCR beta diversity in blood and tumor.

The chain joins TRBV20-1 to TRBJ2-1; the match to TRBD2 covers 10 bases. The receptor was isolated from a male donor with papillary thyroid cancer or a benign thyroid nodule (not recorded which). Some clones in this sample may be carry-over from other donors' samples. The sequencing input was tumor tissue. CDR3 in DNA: TGCAGTGCTAGAGATTCGGCTAGCGGGAGTTTGAATGAGCAGTTCTTC. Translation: CSARDSASGSLNEQFF.